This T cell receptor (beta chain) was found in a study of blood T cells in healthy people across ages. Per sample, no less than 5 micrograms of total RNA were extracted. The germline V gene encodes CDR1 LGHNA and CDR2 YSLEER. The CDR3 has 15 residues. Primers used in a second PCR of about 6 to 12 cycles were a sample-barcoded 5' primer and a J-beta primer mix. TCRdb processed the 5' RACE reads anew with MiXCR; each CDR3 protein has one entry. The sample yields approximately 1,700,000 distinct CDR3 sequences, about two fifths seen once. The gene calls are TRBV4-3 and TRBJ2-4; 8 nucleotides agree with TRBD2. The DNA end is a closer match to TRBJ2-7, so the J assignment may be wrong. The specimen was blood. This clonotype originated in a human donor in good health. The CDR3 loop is CASSQQVAGSYEQYF. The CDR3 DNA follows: TGCGCCAGCAGCCAACAGGTAGCGGGGAGCTACGAGCAGTACTTC.